A single sample is the source of the 14 T cell receptor beta chains below, sequenced in a study of OX40 agonist ivuxolimab in advanced cancers. The table came from immunoSEQ multiplex PCR; TCRdb's copy has only in-frame clones and leaves some out. This sample has around 37,000 clones, with roughly 85% found just once. Material: CD4+ or CD8+ T cells sorted from blood, obtained in a trial of the OX40 agonist ivuxolimab. The receptor set was obtained from an adult with an advanced solid tumor such as melanoma, head and neck, liver or kidney cancer.

The sample holds a few counts of this clone. The chain couples TRBV4-2 to TRBJ2-7; D is perhaps TRBD1 (5 bases). Deletions cut 6 bases from V and 5 bases from J, with 11 bases between. Germline assignment: CDR1 LGHNA and CDR2 YNFKEQ. The CDR3 is 12 residues long. The CDR3 here is CASRKPGNEQYF. As DNA, the CDR3 is TGTGCCAGCAGGAAACCAGGGAACGAGCAGTACTTC.

This clone was counted between two and nine times. The chain carries TRBV7-2 and TRBJ1-2; a weak D match, TRBD1 (6 bases). This CDR3 contains 12 residues. V gave up 3 bases and J gave up 6 bases, with 8 bases separating them. Germline CDR1 SGHTA, CDR2 FQGNSA. The CDR3 sequence is CASSFGQHGYTF. CDR3 sequence (DNA): TGTGCCAGCAGCTTCGGACAGCATGGCTACACCTTC. Using reference TRBV7-2 and TRBJ1-2 for the parts outside the CDR3, the full variable domain is GAGVSQSPSNKVTEKGKDVELRCDPISGHTALYWYRQSLGQGLEFLIYFQGNSAPDKSGLPSDRFSAERTGGSVSTLTIQRTQQEDSAVYLCASSFGQHGYTFGSGTRLTVV.

Comments on this clone: Compared with germline, one end of the junction differs, possibly owing to a read error. Other DNA sequences in the sample encode the same CDR3. The rearrangement links TRBV7-9 to TRBJ1-6, with 8 positions matching TRBD1. Germline assignment: CDR1 SEHNR and CDR2 FQNEAQ (reference sequence). CDR3 length equals 13 residues. The CDR3 DNA follows: TGTGCCAGCAGCGACAGGGGTGATTCACCCCTCCACTTC. This codes for CASSDRGDSPLHF.

The chain has TRBV7-9 and TRBJ2-5; D possibly uses TRBD1 or TRBD2 (5 bases each). The CDR3 sequence is 13 residues long. Germline V gene data show CDR1 as SEHNR and CDR2 as FQNEAQ (reference sequence). Trimming stripped 5 bases from V and 4 bases from J, with 11 bases between. The CDR3 loop reads CASSGGRVETQYF. The CDR3 nucleotides are TGTGCCAGCAGCGGAGGCAGGGTAGAGACCCAGTACTTC.

V usage is TRBV29-1 and J usage is TRBJ2-3, with 10 bases matching TRBD2. Germline V gene lookup returns CDR1 SQVTM and CDR2 ANQGSEA. Trimming took 1 base from V and 5 from J; bases not matched to a gene: 9. The CDR3 extends over 16 amino acids. The DNA for the CDR3 is TGCAGCGTTGAAGGAGAAGCGGGGGGGCTTATAGATACGCAGTATTTT. The encoded protein is CSVEGEAGGLIDTQYF.

The chain carries TRBV28 and TRBJ2-7; 9 bases line up with TRBD1. Losses at the gene ends were 7 bases for V and 5 bases for J; bases not matched to a gene: 9. CDR1 is MDHEN, CDR2 SYDVKM, per germline. This CDR3 has 14 amino acids. Here the CDR3 reads CASTPDRGIDEQYF. The CDR3 DNA reads as TGTGCCAGCACCCCGGACAGGGGAATCGACGAGCAGTACTTC.

This chain connects TRBV7-3 to TRBJ2-7; maybe TRBD2 (5 bases). CDR3 length: 12 residues. The germline V gene has CDR1 SGHTA and CDR2 FQGTGA. The ends were cut back, 6 bases at V and 3 bases at J, with 9 bases in the middle. The CDR3 sequence: CASRGLLYEQYF. In DNA, the CDR3 is TGTGCCAGCAGAGGACTCCTCTACGAGCAGTACTTC. Complete variable domain (other parts from reference TRBV7-3 and TRBJ2-7): GAGVSQTPSNKVTEKGKYVELRCDPISGHTALYWYRQSLGQGPEFLIYFQGTGAADDSGLPNDRFFAVRPEGSVSTLKIQRTERGDSAVYLCASRGLLYEQYFGPGTRLTVT.

The chain recombines TRBV18 with TRBJ1-1, with D perhaps TRBD1 (5 bases). V was trimmed by 1 base and J by 3 bases, leaving 9 bases between them. The germline CDR1 and CDR2 sequences are KGHSH and LQKENI. The CDR3 runs to 14 residues. CDR3 protein: CASSPQDSYTEAFF. The CDR3 nucleotides read TGTGCCAGCTCACCACAAGACAGCTACACTGAAGCTTTCTTT.

As for this clone: One end of the junction varies from germline; a read error may be responsible. V and J are TRBV7-7 and TRBJ2-5, with D tentatively TRBD2 (5 bases). The CDR3 totals 14 residues. Germline loops: CDR1 SSHAT, CDR2 FNYEAQ (reference sequence). The CDR3 DNA reads as TGTGCTAGCAGCCCAAGCGGAACCCAAGAGACCCAGTACTTC. It yields the protein CASSPSGTQETQYF.

V usage is TRBV27 and J usage is TRBJ2-2; a possible D gene is TRBD2 (6 bases). Germline CDR1 and CDR2: MNHEY and SMNVEV (reference sequence). This CDR3 has 16 residues. V lost 3 bases and J 2 bases, leaving 13 bases between the germline ends. This CDR3 is CASSFVSSDNTGELFF. CDR3 nucleotide sequence: TGTGCCAGCAGTTTTGTGTCTAGCGATAACACCGGGGAGCTGTTTTTT.

The rearrangement joins TRBV19 to TRBJ2-1; D ambiguous. The CDR3 runs to 17 residues. CDR1 LNHDA and CDR2 SQIVND come from the germline V gene (reference sequence). Between the trimmed V and J ends, which lost 2 bases and 7 bases, there was a span of 21 bases. CDR3 coding DNA: TGTGCCAGTAGTATACCCGTGGCGGCCTCACCGAGGAATGAGCAGTTCTTC. It codes for CASSIPVAASPRNEQFF.

CDR3 bases: TGCGCCAGCAGCCAAGGGTTGAGAGGAGGGAGTAAAAACATTCAGTACTTC. Translated: CASSQGLRGGSKNIQYF. J is TRBJ2-4 and V is TRBV4-3, with a tentative D call TRBD2 (6 bases). Germline V lookup: CDR1 LGHNA, CDR2 YSLEER. This CDR3 is 17 amino acids long. V was cut by 1 base and J by 4 bases, with 17 bases left in between.

This sequence joins TRBV6-1 and TRBJ1-4; D gene ambiguous. Per germline, CDR1 MNHNS and CDR2 SASEGT. The CDR3 covers 14 residues. V gave up 0 bases and J gave up 8 bases, with 10 bases separating them. CDR3 residues: CASSEAHGREKLFF. CDR3 DNA sequence: TGTGCCAGCAGTGAAGCGCACGGCAGGGAAAAACTGTTTTTT.

About this clone: Other DNA sequences in the sample encode the same CDR3. This chain joins TRBV7-2 and TRBJ2-2; the match to TRBD1 covers 10 bases. V shed 3 bases, J shed 5 bases, and the junction held 3 bases outside the gene matches. Per germline, CDR1 SGHTA and CDR2 FQGNSA. CDR3 length equals 15 residues. CDR3 nucleotides: TGTGCCAGCAGCTTCCGGGACAGGGGTACCGGGGAGCTGTTTTTT. As protein: CASSFRDRGTGELFF. Full variable domain (missing parts from reference TRBV7-2 and TRBJ2-2): GAGVSQSPSNKVTEKGKDVELRCDPISGHTALYWYRQSLGQGLEFLIYFQGNSAPDKSGLPSDRFSAERTGGSVSTLTIQRTQQEDSAVYLCASSFRDRGTGELFFGEGSRLTVL.